This TCR beta chain was profiled in a study of CXCR3-negative and CXCR3-positive naive CD8 T cells. CDR1 LNHDA and CDR2 SQIVND come from the germline V gene (reference sequence). The CDR3 is 14 residues long. Via 5' RACE with UMI labels, TRB cDNA libraries were prepared. From the 5' RACE reads, TCRdb lists one entry per CDR3 protein and no DNA. With 43,000 or so distinct CDR3 sequences in the sample, the ten largest clones hold around 1.4%. The source material was naive CXCR3- CD8+ T cells from blood. The subset here: CD45RO-CCR7+CD27+CD95- naive CD8+ T cells lacking CXCR3 (TNR3-). The source of this sequence is a human donor in good health. Some clones in this sample may be carry-over from other donors' samples. The rearrangement joins TRBV19 to TRBJ2-7. CDR3 in amino acids: CASSIGYLDYEQYF.